A selection of T cell receptor beta chains follows, all from one sample in a study of tumor-infiltrating lymphocytes in localized non-small cell lung cancer. Sequencing used immunoSEQ multiplex PCR; TCRdb keeps in-frame clones, though not all of them. Altogether around 7,100 clones are present, roughly 70% being singletons, with the ten largest covering around an eighth. The sample taken for sequencing was uninvolved lung tissue not adjacent to the tumor. These receptors came from a human donor with non-small cell lung cancer. CDR3s include the opening cysteine and the closing phenylalanine or tryptophan. The D gene is left open where the match is weak. Size is omitted from some rows. Given values are once, few, many or a class for expanded clones.

d_call	v_call	clone_size	j_call	cdr3_aa	cdr3_nt
-	TRBV2	few	TRBJ1-2	CASSARGDPSGYGYTF	TGTGCCAGCAGTGCCCGCGGGGACCCGTCTGGCTATGGCTACACCTTC
-	TRBV4-3	-	TRBJ1-2	CASSRAPGGFNYGYTF	TGCGCCAGCAGCCGGGCCCCGGGGGGCTTTAACTATGGCTACACCTTC
-	TRBV15	-	TRBJ2-5	CATSRELVPGPQYF	TGTGCCACCAGCAGAGAGCTTGTCCCGGGGCCCCAGTACTTC
TRBD2	TRBV25-1	-	TRBJ2-5	CASSEPGGGRRETQYF	TGTGCCAGCAGTGAACCGGGAGGAGGGCGGCGAGAGACCCAGTACTTC
-	TRBV29-1	-	TRBJ2-1	CSGENSYNEQFF	TGCAGCGGGGAGAACTCCTACAATGAGCAGTTCTTC
-	TRBV5-1	-	TRBJ2-2	CASSLGGPGAGELFF	TGCGCCAGCAGCTTGGGGGGTCCAGGGGCCGGGGAGCTGTTTTTT
TRBD1	TRBV5-4	once	TRBJ2-3	CASSWTGQYSDTQYF	TGTGCCAGCAGCTGGACGGGACAGTACTCAGATACGCAGTATTTT
TRBD1	TRBV30	-	TRBJ2-7	CAWSVGGRRFTDEQYF	TGTGCCTGGAGTGTAGGGGGCCGACGGTTTACGGACGAGCAGTACTTC
-	TRBV5-6	-	TRBJ2-1	CASSLTGAPRGYNEQFF	TGTGCCAGCAGCCTTACCGGGGCCCCGAGGGGTTACAATGAGCAGTTCTTC
-	TRBV30	-	TRBJ1-5	CAWRKEGQPQHF	TGTGCCTGGCGCAAGGAGGGTCAGCCCCAGCATTTT
-	TRBV6-5	-	TRBJ2-1	CASSYNGAGEQFF	TGTGCCAGCAGTTACAACGGGGCGGGTGAGCAGTTCTTC
TRBD1	TRBV30	few	TRBJ1-4	CAWSGGGTDREKLFF	TGTGCCTGGAGTGGGGGGGGGACAGACCGGGAAAAACTGTTTTTT